A single sample is the source of the 26 T cell receptor beta chains below, sequenced in a study of CXCR3-negative and CXCR3-positive naive CD8 T cells. cDNA libraries for TRB were generated by 5' RACE incorporating UMI labels. TCRdb reanalyzed the 5' RACE reads and collapses them to one entry per CDR3 protein, without DNA. In total, the table holds over 100,000 distinct CDR3 sequences. What was sequenced was naive CXCR3- CD8+ T cells from blood. Subset noted: CD45RO-CCR7+CD27+CD95- naive CD8+ T cells lacking CXCR3 (TNR3-). Receptors originate from a human donor in good health. Some clones in this sample may be carry-over from other donors' samples.

The chain recombines TRBV3-1 with TRBJ2-5; TCRdb indicates TRBD1, and absent DNA this call remains unverified. The CDR3 is 16 amino acids. Germline V gene data show CDR1 as LGHDT and CDR2 as YNNKEL (reference sequence). The CDR3 loop reads CASSPGGSTNQETQYF.

The rearrangement links TRBV5-1 to TRBJ2-1; there is no DNA to check the TCRdb D call of TRBD1. CDR3 length equals 15 residues. CDR1 and CDR2 from the germline V gene are SGHRS and YFSETQ. The CDR3 loop is CASSLRQGGIDEQFF.

The CDR3 spells CASSQVGEGSYDEQYF. This chain uses TRBV4-1 with TRBJ2-7; as DNA is missing, the TRBD2 call by TCRdb cannot be tested. The CDR3 is made up of 16 amino acids. Germline V gene lookup returns CDR1 MGHRA and CDR2 YSYEKL.

V is TRBV2 and J is TRBJ2-1; TCRdb's D call of TRBD2 is untestable without DNA. The CDR3 sequence is 12 residues long. CDR1 and CDR2 (germline): SNHLY, FYNNEI. The CDR3 sequence is CASSGLNNEQFF.

The rearrangement uses TRBV29-1 and TRBJ2-7; no DNA is available, so the TRBD1 call from TCRdb remains unchecked. In germline, CDR1 is SQVTM, CDR2 ANQGSEA. The CDR3 has 13 amino acids. The CDR3 spells CSVWATPNHEQYF.

This CDR3 reads CASSKARTPYWQPQHF. The chain is built from TRBV21-1 and TRBJ1-5; no DNA is available, so the TRBD1 call from TCRdb remains unchecked. TRBV21-1 is deemed a pseudogene. The CDR3 extends over 16 amino acids.

The CDR3 loop reads CASNRGYNNEQFF. The chain couples TRBV5-1 to TRBJ2-1. The CDR3 is 13 amino acids. Looked up from germline, CDR1 is SGHRS and CDR2 is YFSETQ.

The genes are TRBV7-7 and TRBJ2-5. In germline, CDR1 is SSHAT, CDR2 FNYEAQ (reference sequence). CDR3 length: 14 amino acids. The CDR3 region is CASSLDWGQETQYF. The full variable domain, in which reference TRBV7-7 and TRBJ2-5 provide the parts outside the CDR3, is GAGVSQSPRYKVTKRGQDVTLRCDPISSHATLYWYQQALGQGPEFLTYFNYEAQPDKSGLPSDRFSAERPEGSISTLTIQRTEQRDSAMYRCASSLDWGQETQYFGPGTRLLVL.

The rearrangement joins TRBV20-1 to TRBJ2-5; lacking DNA, the TRBD2 call made by TCRdb goes unchecked. This CDR3 is built from 16 residues. The germline gives CDR1 DFQATT, CDR2 SNEGSKA (reference sequence). Here the CDR3 reads CSARIRLAGVFETQYF.

J is TRBJ2-2 and V is TRBV19; no DNA is available, so the TRBD2 call from TCRdb remains unchecked. The CDR3 is 16 residues long. Germline V CDR1 and CDR2: LNHDA, SQIVND (reference sequence). This CDR3 reads CASTSTSGAYTGELFF.

This rearrangement joins TRBV20-1 to TRBJ2-1; as DNA is missing, the TRBD2 call by TCRdb cannot be tested. The CDR3 length is 16 residues. Germline V gene sequence: CDR1 DFQATT, CDR2 SNEGSKA (reference sequence). CDR3 sequence: CSAREGSGRDNNEQFF.

The chain links TRBV7-8 to TRBJ2-7; no DNA is available, so the TRBD1 call from TCRdb remains unchecked. There are 14 residues in the CDR3. The germline CDR1 and CDR2 sequences are SGHVS and FQNEAQ. The CDR3 here is CASSHPTRGNEQYF.

This chain joins TRBV5-1 and TRBJ2-3; without DNA, the TCRdb call of TRBD2 cannot be checked. The CDR3 contains 15 residues. The germline CDR1 and CDR2 sequences are SGHRS and YFSETQ. The CDR3 spells CASSLVGEGADTQYF.

The rearrangement links TRBV10-3 to TRBJ2-1; without DNA, the TCRdb call of TRBD1 cannot be checked. The CDR3 runs 13 residues. Germline V lookup: CDR1 ENHRY, CDR2 SYGVKD. CDR3 region: CAINQGMGDEQFF.

The genes are TRBV10-3 and TRBJ2-3; TCRdb's D gene call, TRBD1, goes unchecked for lack of DNA. The CDR3 is 16 residues long. The V gene's germline CDR1 is ENHRY and CDR2 SYGVKD. The CDR3: CAISERGPASTDTQYF.

This chain uses TRBV7-9 with TRBJ1-1; TCRdb's D gene call, TRBD1, goes unchecked for lack of DNA. The CDR3 length is 14 residues. Germline CDR1 SEHNR, CDR2 FQNEAQ (reference sequence). The CDR3 reads CASSPHGAGTEAFF.

The chain combines TRBV29-1 with TRBJ2-2; the D call from TCRdb, TRBD2, cannot be confirmed without DNA. This CDR3 comprises 16 residues. Per germline, CDR1 SQVTM and CDR2 ANQGSEA. The CDR3 is CSVEREEGANTGELFF.

J is TRBJ1-1 and V is TRBV6-5; TCRdb lists TRBD1, though no DNA is available to test this call. Looked up from germline, CDR1 is MNHEY and CDR2 is SVGAGI. CDR3 length equals 13 residues. Here the CDR3 reads CASSYRGHTEAFF.

Here the CDR3 reads CASSLDGESGNTIYF. The genes are TRBV7-2 and TRBJ1-3. This CDR3 has 15 residues. In germline, CDR1 is SGHTA, CDR2 FQGNSA.

The V and J genes are TRBV12-3 or TRBV12-4 and TRBJ1-2. The CDR3 length is 11 residues. The CDR3 sequence is CASSSGYGYTF.

V is TRBV29-1 and J is TRBJ2-7. The CDR3 has 13 residues. The germline V gene encodes CDR1 SQVTM and CDR2 ANQGSEA. The CDR3 region is CSVDIGMANEQYF.

The chain recombines TRBV28 with TRBJ2-2; the TCRdb call, TRBD2, lacks DNA for checking. The CDR3 loop spans 13 amino acids. Germline V CDR1 and CDR2: MDHEN, SYDVKM. The CDR3 loop is CASSWDADSERFF.

The chain recombines TRBV5-1 with TRBJ2-7; TCRdb lists TRBD1, though no DNA is available to test this call. Germline CDR1 and CDR2: SGHRS and YFSETQ. CDR3 length: 15 amino acids. Here the CDR3 reads CASSPTGTGVYEQYF. Full variable domain (missing parts from reference TRBV5-1 and TRBJ2-7): KAGVTQTPRYLIKTRGQQVTLSCSPISGHRSVSWYQQTPGQGLQFLFEYFSETQRNKGNFPGRFSGRQFSNSRSEMNVSTLELGDSALYLCASSPTGTGVYEQYFGPGTRLTVT.

The chain joins TRBV9 to TRBJ2-3; TCRdb's assignment of TRBD2 cannot be checked, as there is no DNA. The CDR3 is 12 residues long. Germline values: CDR1 SGDLS, CDR2 YYNGEE. The chain's CDR3 is CASSVGAGTQYF.

This chain's CDR3 is CASSYSGGNSPLHF. The V and J genes are TRBV6-5 and TRBJ1-6; TCRdb reports TRBD1, a call that lacks DNA to check it against. CDR1 is MNHEY, CDR2 SVGAGI, per germline. The CDR3 loop spans 14 amino acids.

The chain employs TRBV29-1 and TRBJ2-1; lacking DNA, the TRBD2 call made by TCRdb goes unchecked. The germline gives CDR1 SQVTM, CDR2 ANQGSEA. The CDR3 runs 14 residues. CDR3 in amino acids: CSAGTSGRGNEQFF.